One sample yielded the 25 T cell receptor beta chains listed below, sequenced in a study of CD8 T cells in ankylosing spondylitis. These TCRs' antigens remain unknown. MiXCR, run by TCRdb on the 5' RACE reads, gives a single entry per CDR3 protein. The data contain 300,000 to 400,000 distinct CDR3 sequences, about a fifth of them singletons. The study, taken as a whole, reports: Ankylosing spondylitis blood appeared to carry a characteristic TCR beta motif of several highly homologous variants.

Source material: blood, either unsorted or a sorted T cell fraction (not recorded which). Receptors were obtained from a male donor with ankylosing spondylitis.

The rearrangement joins TRBV6-5 to TRBJ2-5; D might be TRBD2 (5 bases). This CDR3 spans 14 amino acids. The germline gives CDR1 MNHEY, CDR2 SVGAGI. The V gene lost 0 bases and the J gene lost 3 bases, with 8 bases spanning the gap. CDR3: CASSYSGSEETQYF. The CDR3, as DNA: TGTGCCAGCAGTTACTCGGGGAGTGAAGAGACCCAGTACTTC.

This clonotype was observed many times. V is TRBV29-1 and J is TRBJ2-1, with D uncertain. V was shortened by 3 bases and J by 2 bases, with 5 bases between the two germline ends. In germline, CDR1 is SQVTM, CDR2 ANQGSEA. CDR3 size: 12 residues. The CDR3 reads CSVEGTYNEQFF. CDR3 sequence (DNA): TGCAGCGTTGAGGGGACCTACAATGAGCAGTTCTTC.

This clonotype was observed a few times. The genes are TRBV12-3 or TRBV12-4 and TRBJ2-7; the D gene is possibly TRBD1 (5 bases). This CDR3 has 14 residues. Trimming took off 3 bases at V and 3 bases at J, with 12 bases between the two ends. Written as DNA, the CDR3 is TGTGCCAGCAGTTTGTCAGGGTTCGGCTACGAGCAGTACTTC. It yields the protein CASSLSGFGYEQYF.

The chain joins TRBV2 to TRBJ2-2, with 7 bases identical to TRBD2. This CDR3 contains 16 residues. Trimming removed 7 bases from V and 0 bases from J; junction bases left unmatched: 8. Germline V gene sequence: CDR1 SNHLY, CDR2 FYNNEI. CDR3 in amino acids: CASMGGSNANTGELFF. The CDR3 nucleotides are TGTGCCAGCATGGGGGGGTCTAACGCGAACACCGGGGAGCTGTTTTTT.

The chain has TRBV18 and TRBJ1-6; the match to TRBD1 covers 12 bases. The germline CDR1 and CDR2 sequences are KGHSH and LQKENI. The V gene end was trimmed by 9 bases and the J gene end by 8 bases; junction bases not matched to a gene: 8. This CDR3 comprises 15 residues. The CDR3, as DNA: TGTGCCAGTTCCCCGGGACAGGGGGCGCATTCACCCCTCCACTTT. Protein sequence: CASSPGQGAHSPLHF.

This clonotype was observed a handful of times. The chain combines TRBV20-1 with TRBJ1-6, with 10 positions matching TRBD1. Germline CDR1 reads DFQATT; CDR2 reads SNEGSKA (reference sequence). There are 16 residues in the CDR3. Trimming at V came to 5 bases and at J to 0 bases, leaving 4 bases not matched to a gene. For the CDR3, the DNA is TGCAGTGCTCGGACAGGGGGTCCCTCCTATAATTCACCCCTCCACTTT. This sequence encodes CSARTGGPSYNSPLHF.

The chain combines TRBV20-1 with TRBJ2-5, with TRBD1 matching over 11 bases. Germline lookup yields CDR1 DFQATT and CDR2 SNEGSKA (reference sequence). CDR3 length equals 13 residues. V shed 0 bases and J 13 bases; nucleotides not matched to a gene: 7. The CDR3 sequence: CSARDGQGARWYF. In DNA, the CDR3 is TGCAGTGCTAGAGACGGACAGGGGGCTAGATGGTACTTC.

This clonotype was observed a few times. The chain joins TRBV20-1 to TRBJ1-4; 9 nucleotides match TRBD1. Germline CDR1 and CDR2: DFQATT and SNEGSKA (reference sequence). Trimming cost V 5 bases and J 7 bases; bases outside gene matches: 5. This CDR3 is built from 13 residues. The chain's CDR3 is CSAATGGPEKLFF. The CDR3 bases are TGCAGTGCTGCGACAGGGGGACCTGAAAAACTGTTTTTT.

This chain links TRBV7-9 with TRBJ2-7; tentatively, D is TRBD1 (6 bases). Trimming removed 3 bases from V and 4 bases from J, with 13 bases in between. Germline V CDR1 and CDR2: SEHNR, FQNEAQ (reference sequence). CDR3 length equals 14 residues. The CDR3 bases are TGTGCCAGCAGCTTCGGAGTCCAGGGGTACGAGCAGTACTTC. As protein: CASSFGVQGYEQYF.

This clonotype has just a few counts. The chain carries TRBV27 and TRBJ2-5; D gene ambiguous. Germline V gene sequence: CDR1 MNHEY, CDR2 SMNVEV (reference sequence). The CDR3 spans 15 residues. Trimming shortened V by 10 bases and J by 3 bases, and 21 bases separated the two germline ends. The CDR3: CATTPYGRTKETQYF. CDR3 nucleotide sequence: TGTGCCACCACTCCCTACGGACGGACCAAAGAGACCCAGTACTTC.

V is TRBV24-1 and J is TRBJ2-1; 7 bases fit TRBD1. V shed 3 bases, J shed 3 bases, and the junction held 7 bases outside the gene matches. CDR1 KGHDR and CDR2 SFDVKD come from the germline V gene. This CDR3 has 16 amino acids. CDR3 amino acids: CATSDRPGTVYNEQFF. CDR3 nucleotides: TGTGCCACCAGTGATCGACCCGGGACAGTCTACAATGAGCAGTTCTTC.

This clonotype was detected only a few times. The chain is built from TRBV20-1 and TRBJ2-3; no clear D. CDR1 is DFQATT and CDR2 is SNEGSKA in the germline V gene (reference sequence). Trimming took off 2 bases at V and 1 base at J, with 10 bases between the two ends. The CDR3 covers 14 residues. CDR3 protein: CSARTFPGTDTQYF. CDR3 bases: TGCAGTGCTAGAACCTTTCCGGGCACAGATACGCAGTATTTT.

This clonotype was seen a few times. The V and J genes are TRBV2 and TRBJ2-3, with TRBD2 identical over 13 bases. The length of the CDR3 is 15 residues. Looked up from germline, CDR1 is SNHLY and CDR2 is FYNNEI. The V segment lost 7 bases and the J segment 3 bases; nucleotides outside the gene matches: 4. CDR3 in DNA: TGTGCCAGCAAGACTAGCGGGGGGATGACAGATACGCAGTATTTT. Translation gives CASKTSGGMTDTQYF.

This clonotype turned up a few times. The rearrangement uses TRBV5-1 and TRBJ2-1, with 15 bases lining up with TRBD2. The V gene's germline CDR1 is SGHRS and CDR2 YFSETQ. This CDR3 contains 15 residues. Germline trimming cut 4 bases from V and 8 bases from J; bases unmatched to any gene: 4. CDR3 sequence: CASSQGLAGGHEQFF. As DNA, the CDR3 is TGCGCCAGCAGCCAGGGACTAGCGGGAGGTCATGAGCAGTTCTTC.

This chain uses TRBV7-2 with TRBJ1-1, with D possibly matching TRBD1 (5 bases). This CDR3 spans 14 amino acids. Trimming pared 5 bases from V and 6 bases from J, leaving 16 bases between. CDR1 and CDR2 (germline): SGHTA, FQGNSA. The CDR3, as DNA: TGTGCCAGCAGCCAGGGTACGGGTTGGGCTGAAGCTTTCTTT. Translation: CASSQGTGWAEAFF.

This chain links TRBV29-1 with TRBJ2-5; D might be TRBD1 (6 bases). The CDR3 length is 14 residues. V shed 6 bases and J shed 2 bases, with 16 bases lying between them. Germline V CDR1 and CDR2: SQVTM, ANQGSEA. The chain's CDR3 is CSVLTWTAQETQYF. The CDR3 DNA is TGCAGCGTCCTCACTTGGACAGCTCAAGAGACCCAGTACTTC.

This clonotype occurred a few times. This chain connects TRBV5-1 to TRBJ2-2, with TRBD2 matching 13 bases. Germline V CDR1 and CDR2: SGHRS, YFSETQ. J lost 5 bases, V lost 4 bases, and 5 bases had no gene match. The length of the CDR3 is 16 residues. CDR3 protein: CASSDAGLAGTGELFF. In nucleotides, the CDR3 is TGCGCCAGCAGCGACGCGGGACTAGCGGGAACCGGGGAGCTGTTTTTT. The full variable domain, in which reference TRBV5-1 and TRBJ2-2 provide the parts outside the CDR3, is KAGVTQTPRYLIKTRGQQVTLSCSPISGHRSVSWYQQTPGQGLQFLFEYFSETQRNKGNFPGRFSGRQFSNSRSEMNVSTLELGDSALYLCASSDAGLAGTGELFFGEGSRLTVL.

The chain joins TRBV29-1 to TRBJ1-6; D is unresolved. CDR3 length: 13 residues. The V end lost 6 bases, the J end lost 7 bases, and 13 bases lay between the germline ends. The germline V gene encodes CDR1 SQVTM and CDR2 ANQGSEA. In DNA form, the CDR3 reads TGCAGCGTGTCCCAGACGGAGAATTCACCCCTCCACTTT. Translation: CSVSQTENSPLHF.

The rearrangement joins TRBV20-1 to TRBJ1-5; TRBD1 is a possible D gene (6 bases). V was cut by 5 bases and J by 8 bases, with 19 bases left in between. This CDR3 spans 14 amino acids. Per germline, CDR1 DFQATT and CDR2 SNEGSKA (reference sequence). The CDR3 nucleotides read TGCAGTGCTGCCCCCCCAGGGGTGATGGAGCCCCAGCATTTT. It yields the protein CSAAPPGVMEPQHF.

V gene TRBV5-1 combines with J gene TRBJ1-2; D not certain. This CDR3 region has 14 residues. Trimming took 0 bases from V and 2 from J, leaving 8 bases between them. Germline CDR1 is SGHRS and CDR2 is YFSETQ. The CDR3 DNA reads as TGCGCCAGCAGCTTGGTAACAGCCAACTATGGCTACACCTTC. This codes for CASSLVTANYGYTF.

This chain links TRBV28 with TRBJ1-5; TRBD1 aligns across 9 bases. The J segment lost 6 bases and the V segment lost 6 bases, leaving 15 bases of the junction unmatched. The CDR3 covers 17 residues. The germline V gene encodes CDR1 MDHEN and CDR2 SYDVKM. In nucleotides, the CDR3 is TGTGCCAGCAGCTCACCCCTACAGGGGGCGGGGGGTCAGCCCCAGCATTTT. Encoded protein: CASSSPLQGAGGQPQHF.

The chain links TRBV29-1 to TRBJ2-4, with 8 bases identical to TRBD1. Germline V CDR1 and CDR2: SQVTM, ANQGSEA. With 7 bases clipped from V and 2 bases from J, the junction kept 10 bases outside the gene matches. The CDR3 consists of 15 residues. Here the CDR3 DNA reads TGCAGCGGCGTCGCCGGGACAGGTCCCAAAAACATTCAGTACTTC. This encodes CSGVAGTGPKNIQYF.

Only a few counts were recorded for this clonotype. This sequence joins TRBV20-1 and TRBJ2-7, with D unclear. V dropped 0 bases and J dropped 0 bases, with 12 bases sitting between them. The CDR3 totals 15 residues. Germline CDR1 reads DFQATT; CDR2 reads SNEGSKA (reference sequence). The CDR3 region has the DNA TGCAGTGCTAGAGATGGCAGCCGGAGCTCCTACGAGCAGTACTTC. Translation: CSARDGSRSSYEQYF.

The chain has TRBV28 and TRBJ1-3, with TRBD1 matching over 10 bases. V was pared by 6 bases and J by 5 bases, with 4 bases of the junction left unmatched. Germline assignment: CDR1 MDHEN and CDR2 SYDVKM. The CDR3 has 14 residues. In nucleotides, the CDR3 is TGTGCCAGCAGGACGGACAGGGGGAGAAACACCATATATTTT. Translating gives CASRTDRGRNTIYF. Full variable domain (remainder filled in from reference TRBV28 and TRBJ1-3): DVKVTQSSRYLVKRTGEKVFLECVQDMDHENMFWYRQDPGLGLRLIYFSYDVKMKEKGDIPEGYSVSREKKERFSLILESASTNQTSMYLCASRTDRGRNTIYFGEGSWLTVV.

This clonotype came up many times. The gene calls are TRBV7-9 and TRBJ2-5; 10 positions match TRBD2. With V trimmed by 5 bases and J by 5 bases, 8 bases remained unmatched. The CDR3 length is 15 residues. Looked up from germline, CDR1 is SEHNR and CDR2 is FQNEAQ (reference sequence). The CDR3 nucleotides are TGTGCCAGCAGCCCTACTGAAGCGGGAGGGGAGACCCAGTACTTC. Encoded protein: CASSPTEAGGETQYF. The full variable domain, with the rest looked up from reference TRBV7-9 and TRBJ2-5, is DTGVSQNPRHKITKRGQNVTFRCDPISEHNRLYWYRQTLGQGPEFLTYFQNEAQLEKSRLLSDRFSAERPKGSFSTLEIQRTEQGDSAMYLCASSPTEAGGETQYFGPGTRLLVL.